This entry concerns a single T cell receptor (beta chain). These data come from a study of blood T cell repertoires in COVID-19. Germline V gene lookup returns CDR1 PRHDT and CDR2 FYEKMQ (reference sequence). Between the trimmed V and J ends, which lost 3 bases and 3 bases, there was a span of 6 bases. The CDR3 runs to 13 residues. TCRdb keeps only in-frame clones here, not all; method: immunoSEQ multiplex PCR. This sample carries approximately 430,000 clones, about nine tenths of them seen once, and the ten largest clones take more than 1.4%. This clonotype was obtained from a woman aged 30 to 39 with active or convalescent COVID-19. This chain uses TRBV13 with TRBJ1-3; no definite D call. The material sequenced was peripheral blood. The CDR3 is CASSFFGGNTIYF. CDR3 sequence (DNA): TGTGCCAGCAGCTTTTTCGGTGGAAACACCATATATTTT. Together with reference TRBV13 and TRBJ1-3, the CDR3 gives the full variable domain: AAGVIQSPRHLIKEKRETATLKCYPIPRHDTVYWYQQGPGQDPQFLISFYEKMQSDKGSIPDRFSAQQFSDYHSELNMSSLELGDSALYFCASSFFGGNTIYFGEGSWLTVV.